This TCR beta chain was captured by sequencing in a study of cytomegalovirus exposure and HLA in healthy donors. Study background: There were 90 million to 140 million unique TCR beta sequences, drawn from about 200 million T cells, in an earlier analysis. Caucasian-associated ancestry cluster membership applied to about four fifths of around 400 genotyped donors. General study findings and limits: The investigators catalogued some 150 TCR beta chains as cytomegalovirus-associated. Among TCR sequences, most were rare, though some public TCRs appeared in many donors.

The PCR contained 60 Vbeta and 13 Jbeta primers. Using immunoSEQ multiplex PCR, the repertoire was profiled, and TCRdb retains in-frame clones only, with some absent. This sample contains approximately 150,000 clones. Concerning this clone: Its specificity is not known.

Trimming cost V 3 bases and J 2 bases, with 10 bases left between them. From germline, CDR1 is SEHNR and CDR2 FQNEAQ (reference sequence). The CDR3 runs to 14 residues. This chain connects TRBV7-9 to TRBJ1-2, with a possible D match to TRBD1 (6 bases). The receptor's source is a male donor in good health and CMV-seronegative. Input material: PBMCs. CDR3 DNA sequence: TGTGCCAGCAGCTTTGAGGGGGGGAACTATGGCTACACCTTC. Its protein is CASSFEGGNYGYTF.